This T cell receptor beta chain was captured in a study of T cell responses to AZD1222 COVID-19 vaccine. General study findings and limits: The donor group comprised mostly white British people and more females; the analysis possibly underestimated clonal diversity.

Remarks on this clone: Its antigen remains unknown.

The CDR3 sequence is 14 residues long. Unmatched junction bases numbered 3, after V lost 0 bases and J lost 11 bases. Germline CDR1 reads LGHNA; CDR2 reads YSLEER. Method: immunoSEQ multiplex PCR; TCRdb's copy keeps in-frame clones and lacks some. The sample carries about 150,000 clones, about nine tenths recorded once. This material consisted of peripheral blood, taken 28 days after the second AZD1222 dose. V usage is TRBV4-3 and J usage is TRBJ2-1; TRBD2 aligns across 11 bases. This clonotype was sampled from an adult who received the AZD1222 COVID-19 vaccine. The CDR3: CASSQDPSGRKQFF. In DNA, the CDR3 is TGCGCCAGCAGCCAAGATCCTAGCGGGAGGAAGCAGTTCTTC.